This passage covers 24 T cell receptor beta chains from one sample sequenced in a study of OX40 agonist ivuxolimab in advanced cancers. Profiled with immunoSEQ multiplex PCR; TCRdb holds only in-frame clones, not every one. Altogether about 19,000 clones are present, about two thirds being singletons, with the ten largest covering approximately 12%. Sequences were derived from CD4+ or CD8+ T cells sorted from blood, sampled in a trial of the OX40 agonist ivuxolimab. These receptors were obtained from an adult with an advanced solid tumor such as melanoma, head and neck, liver or kidney cancer.

V usage is TRBV6-5 and J usage is TRBJ1-2; D not resolved. The CDR3 spans 12 residues. The V gene lost 5 bases and the J gene lost 4 bases, with 8 bases spanning the gap. Germline V gene data show CDR1 as MNHEY and CDR2 as SVGAGI. CDR3 amino acids: CASSPGGYGYTF. CDR3 DNA: TGTGCCAGCAGTCCCGGCGGCTATGGCTACACCTTC.

This chain uses TRBV5-5 with TRBJ2-7, with no clear D. Germline CDR1 SGHKS, CDR2 YYEKEE (reference sequence). V was trimmed by 1 base and J by 2 bases, leaving 10 bases between them. The CDR3 totals 14 residues. CDR3 loop: CASSLSDPTYEQYF. CDR3 sequence (DNA): TGTGCCAGCAGCTTGTCGGACCCCACCTACGAGCAGTACTTC.

This clone is medium-sized by share. The gene calls are TRBV7-6 and TRBJ1-3; a possible D gene is TRBD1 (5 bases). The germline V and J ends were trimmed by 1 base and 0 bases, with 16 bases remaining between them. The V gene's germline CDR1 is SGHVS and CDR2 FNYEAQ. This CDR3 has 18 residues. This CDR3 is CASSLGVLQDRSGNTIYF. DNA for the CDR3: TGTGCCAGCAGCTTAGGAGTCCTACAGGACCGCTCTGGAAACACCATATATTTT.

As DNA, the CDR3 is TGTGCCAGCAGTTTAACGGCCAATGAGCAGTTCTTC. It is translated as CASSLTANEQFF. The V gene is TRBV28, the J gene TRBJ2-1; the D is unclear. CDR3 length equals 12 residues. The V gene lost 2 bases and the J gene lost 6 bases, with 5 bases spanning the gap. The germline CDR1 and CDR2 sequences are MDHEN and SYDVKM.

This clone was seen more than once but under ten times. This chain joins TRBV21-1 and TRBJ1-6; the D segment call TRBD1 is taken from the table without a DNA check. TRBV21-1 constitutes a pseudogene. The CDR3 contains 15 residues. Here the CDR3 reads CASSKGPRTNSPLHF. Written as DNA, the CDR3 is TGTGCCAGCAGCAAAGGGCCACGAACTAATTCACCCCTCCACTTT.

This chain connects TRBV2 to TRBJ2-3, with TRBD1 matching 8 bases. Per germline, CDR1 SNHLY and CDR2 FYNNEI. This CDR3 has 18 amino acids. With 3 bases clipped from V and 4 bases from J, the junction kept 15 bases outside the gene matches. CDR3 coding DNA: TGTGCCAGCAGTGACTTATTCACGGACAGGGTAACCGCAGATACGCAGTATTTT. Translated: CASSDLFTDRVTADTQYF.

The rearrangement joins TRBV4-1 to TRBJ2-1; 7 nucleotides match TRBD1. The junction had 13 bases not matched to a gene; V was cut back by 4 bases and J by 4 bases. Germline CDR1 reads MGHRA; CDR2 reads YSYEKL. This CDR3 contains 17 residues. The CDR3 DNA is TGCGCCAGCAGCCTCTATTCCACCCGGGACAGTTACAATGAGCAGTTCTTC. This sequence encodes CASSLYSTRDSYNEQFF.

The chain has TRBV28 and TRBJ2-1, with D maybe TRBD2 (5 bases). The CDR3 totals 15 residues. The V end lost 6 bases, the J end lost 8 bases, and 20 bases lay between the germline ends. The germline gives CDR1 MDHEN, CDR2 SYDVKM. The CDR3 coding sequence is TGTGCCAGCAGACATACTAGAAACGGCGTTGATGAGCAGTTCTTC. Translating it yields CASRHTRNGVDEQFF.

Relative to its sample, this clone is medium-sized (0.01 to 0.1%). This sequence joins TRBV18 and TRBJ1-1; no firm D call. This CDR3 region has 13 residues. The ends were cut back, 2 bases at V and 5 bases at J, with 9 bases in the middle. Germline loops: CDR1 KGHSH, CDR2 LQKENI. The CDR3 spells CASSPGVETEAFF. The CDR3, as DNA: TGTGCCAGCTCACCAGGGGTGGAAACTGAAGCTTTCTTT.

V gene TRBV29-1 combines with J gene TRBJ2-2; the match to TRBD2 covers 12 bases. The CDR3 extends over 16 amino acids. The junction had 10 bases not matched to a gene; V was cut back by 5 bases and J by 6 bases. CDR1 is SQVTM, CDR2 ANQGSEA, per germline. For the CDR3, the DNA is TGCAGCGTTTCCGGGCTAGCGGGAGGGGAGTCCGGGGAGCTGTTTTTT. Its protein product is CSVSGLAGGESGELFF.

The V and J genes are TRBV5-1 and TRBJ1-1; a possible D gene is TRBD1 (6 bases). The germline V gene has CDR1 SGHRS and CDR2 YFSETQ. The CDR3 is 12 amino acids. V was shortened by 4 bases and J by 8 bases, with 12 bases between the two germline ends. The CDR3 here is CASSGDTSEAFF. CDR3 coding DNA: TGCGCCAGCAGCGGGGACACATCCGAAGCTTTCTTT.

The rearrangement uses TRBV4-1 and TRBJ2-1; D is uncertain. Germline V gives CDR1 MGHRA, CDR2 YSYEKL. The CDR3 consists of 13 residues. V was trimmed by 1 base and J by 8 bases, leaving 9 bases between them. Written as DNA, the CDR3 is TGCGCCAGCAGCCAAGTCCTTCGGGATGAGCAGTTCTTC. This translates into CASSQVLRDEQFF.

The rearrangement links TRBV7-9 to TRBJ2-7, with D unresolved. V gave up 2 bases and J gave up 0 bases, with 2 bases separating them. Germline lookup yields CDR1 SEHNR and CDR2 FQNEAQ (reference sequence). The CDR3 length is 12 residues. Here the CDR3 DNA reads TGTGCCAGCAGCTTAACCTCCTACGAGCAGTACTTC. Protein: CASSLTSYEQYF.

This chain links TRBV29-1 with TRBJ2-3; the D gene is possibly TRBD2 (6 bases). CDR1 is SQVTM, CDR2 ANQGSEA, per germline. The CDR3 length is 14 residues. Trimming left V 7 bases short and J 2 bases short, with 16 bases between. The CDR3 reads CSAHGTHYTDTQYF. DNA of the CDR3: TGCAGCGCTCACGGGACTCACTACACAGATACGCAGTATTTT.

This clone has at least ten counts. The chain combines TRBV13 with TRBJ2-5; D might be TRBD2 (6 bases). The CDR3 runs 16 residues. The V and J ends lost 6 bases and 7 bases respectively, with 24 bases between them. Per germline, CDR1 PRHDT and CDR2 FYEKMQ (reference sequence). The CDR3 loop reads CASSIGEGLGLRTQYF. CDR3 bases: TGTGCCAGCAGTATAGGCGAGGGACTCGGGCTGCGGACCCAGTACTTC.

The J gene is TRBJ2-3, the V gene TRBV7-2; D is uncertain. In germline, CDR1 is SGHTA, CDR2 FQGNSA. CDR3 length: 15 residues. Trimming pared 1 base from V and 2 bases from J, leaving 10 bases between. CDR3 residues: CASSLEVFPTDTQYF. The DNA for the CDR3 is TGTGCCAGCAGCTTAGAAGTCTTCCCCACAGATACGCAGTATTTT.

The chain has TRBV10-1 and TRBJ2-1; D uncertain. Germline V gene data show CDR1 as WNHNN and CDR2 as SYGVQD (reference sequence). Trimming took off 6 bases at V and 10 bases at J, with 16 bases between the two ends. This CDR3 has 13 residues. The CDR3 DNA is TGCGCCAGCAGAGGACGAGCAGTCTGGGAGCAGTTCTTC. Amino acids: CASRGRAVWEQFF.

This chain links TRBV4-1 with TRBJ1-2; D uncertain. This CDR3 has 14 residues. Germline V lookup: CDR1 MGHRA, CDR2 YSYEKL. The ends were cut back, 1 base at V and 9 bases at J, with 15 bases in the middle. The CDR3 DNA reads TGCGCCAGCAGCCAAGTGAACGGAGAAGGAAGCTACACCTTC. It translates to CASSQVNGEGSYTF.

The V call is TRBV6-5, the J call TRBJ1-2, with TRBD1 identical over 7 bases. V was clipped by 6 bases and J by 9 bases; unmatched bases: 13. Germline values: CDR1 MNHEY, CDR2 SVGAGI. The CDR3 length is 14 residues. The CDR3 region has the DNA TGTGCCAGCAGCTCTCCCCCCCACAGGGGAAGCTACACCTTC. Its protein is CASSSPPHRGSYTF.

The gene calls are TRBV6-6 and TRBJ2-1; unclear D gene. The V and J ends lost 0 bases and 7 bases respectively, with 1 base between them. CDR1 and CDR2 (germline): MNHNY, SVGAGI (reference sequence). The CDR3 covers 11 residues. CDR3 protein: CASSYSNEQFF. The CDR3 DNA is TGTGCCAGCAGTTACTCGAATGAGCAGTTCTTC.

The V and J genes are TRBV6-5 and TRBJ2-3; 9 bases line up with TRBD2. The CDR3 is made up of 15 amino acids. In germline, CDR1 is MNHEY, CDR2 SVGAGI. V lost 6 bases, J lost 3 bases, and 7 bases stayed unmatched. The CDR3 here is CASRPIAGDTDTQYF. CDR3 bases: TGTGCCAGCAGACCTATAGCGGGAGATACAGATACGCAGTATTTT.

The chain recombines TRBV28 with TRBJ2-5; 9 bases map to TRBD2. V was clipped by 3 bases and J by 5 bases; unmatched bases: 13. The germline CDR1 and CDR2 sequences are MDHEN and SYDVKM. This CDR3 has 17 amino acids. The CDR3 region has the DNA TGTGCCAGCAGTTTTGGATTAGCGGGAGAGGGCGGGGAGACCCAGTACTTC. Its protein is CASSFGLAGEGGETQYF.

This chain joins TRBV6-6 and TRBJ2-7, with a tentative D call TRBD1 (6 bases). Germline V gene lookup returns CDR1 MNHNY and CDR2 SVGAGI (reference sequence). The V gene lost 4 bases and the J gene lost 4 bases, with 11 bases spanning the gap. This CDR3 spans 13 amino acids. In DNA form, the CDR3 reads TGTGCCAGCAGTTGGGGGCGGAGGTACGAGCAGTACTTC. Its translation: CASSWGRRYEQYF.

The chain has TRBV9 and TRBJ2-2, with D possibly being TRBD1 or TRBD2 (5 bases each). V gave up 2 bases and J gave up 4 bases, with 21 bases separating them. Per the germline V gene, CDR1 is SGDLS and CDR2 is YYNGEE. The CDR3 sequence is 18 residues long. CDR3 protein: CASSVASGTGSGTGELFF. DNA of the CDR3: TGTGCCAGCAGCGTCGCATCCGGGACGGGCAGTGGCACCGGGGAGCTGTTTTTT. Supplemented by reference TRBV9 and TRBJ2-2, the full variable domain reads DSGVTQTPKHLITATGQRVTLRCSPRSGDLSVYWYQQSLDQGLQFLIQYYNGEERAKGNILERFSAQQFPDLHSELNLSSLELGDSALYFCASSVASGTGSGTGELFFGEGSRLTVL.